These 25 T cell receptor beta chains share one sample of origin, sequenced in a study of cytomegalovirus exposure and HLA in healthy donors. Primers for the PCR totalled 60 Vbeta and 13 Jbeta. Clones were read by immunoSEQ multiplex PCR, and TCRdb kept only the in-frame ones, dropping some. The table lists 160,000 or so clones, approximately 78% of them singletons, with under 3% in the top ten. The sample consisted of PBMCs. Source of these receptors: a human donor in good health.

The chain recombines TRBV27 with TRBJ2-5; 16 nucleotides align to TRBD2. This CDR3 has 17 amino acids. Germline CDR1 MNHEY, CDR2 SMNVEV (reference sequence). J was trimmed by 2 bases and V by 2 bases; bases with no gene match: 2. The CDR3 coding sequence is TGTGCCAGCAGTTTACGGGGACTAGCGGGGGGGCAAGAGACCCAGTACTTC. Translation: CASSLRGLAGGQETQYF.

The CDR3 sequence is CASSNQGTSGGLFLSTDTQYF. In DNA form, the CDR3 reads TGTGCCAGTAGTAACCAGGGGACTAGCGGGGGTCTTTTCCTTAGCACAGATACGCAGTATTTT. The rearrangement joins TRBV19 to TRBJ2-3; 14 positions match TRBD2. This CDR3 is built from 21 residues. The germline V gene has CDR1 LNHDA and CDR2 SQIVND (reference sequence). The V gene end was trimmed by 4 bases and the J gene end by 0 bases; junction bases not matched to a gene: 15.

This chain's CDR3 is CASSLDGGSYEQYF. The CDR3, as DNA: TGTGCCAGCAGCTTAGACGGAGGATCCTACGAGCAGTACTTC. This rearrangement joins TRBV7-2 to TRBJ2-7; TRBD2 is a possible D gene (5 bases). The germline V gene has CDR1 SGHTA and CDR2 FQGNSA. There are 14 residues in the CDR3. The V gene lost 1 base and the J gene lost 1 base, with 8 bases spanning the gap.

This rearrangement joins TRBV19 to TRBJ1-2; D may be TRBD1 (5 bases). Between the trimmed V and J ends, which lost 4 bases and 2 bases, there was a span of 14 bases. Per the germline V gene, CDR1 is LNHDA and CDR2 is SQIVND (reference sequence). CDR3 size: 15 residues. The CDR3 bases are TGTGCCAGTAGTACAATCACAGGCGCCAACTATGGCTACACCTTC. This encodes CASSTITGANYGYTF.

The CDR3 coding sequence is TGTGCCAGCAGCAATCCTAGCACCGGGGAGCTGTTTTTT. This sequence encodes CASSNPSTGELFF. The chain links TRBV7-2 to TRBJ2-2; D is ambiguous. V gave up 5 bases and J gave up 4 bases, with 8 bases separating them. Germline values: CDR1 SGHTA, CDR2 FQGNSA. This CDR3 is 13 amino acids long.

The rearrangement links TRBV19 to TRBJ1-6; D unresolved. Germline CDR1 reads LNHDA; CDR2 reads SQIVND (reference sequence). This CDR3 has 12 residues. V was cut by 3 bases and J by 8 bases, with 5 bases left in between. CDR3 region: CASSIVDSPLHF. CDR3 in DNA: TGTGCCAGTAGTATTGTCGATTCACCCCTCCACTTT.

The CDR3 DNA reads TGTGCCAGCTCACCTAGACAACTCTACTCAGATACGCAGTATTTT. It encodes CASSPRQLYSDTQYF. The chain recombines TRBV18 with TRBJ2-3; D uncertain. CDR1 is KGHSH and CDR2 is LQKENI in the germline V gene. The CDR3 has 15 amino acids. Between the trimmed V and J ends, which lost 3 bases and 4 bases, there was a span of 14 bases.

This clone was counted a few times. The chain joins TRBV12-5 to TRBJ2-1, with D perhaps matching TRBD1 (5 bases). Trimming removed 0 bases at V and 3 bases at J, with 12 bases between. CDR1 is LGHNT and CDR2 is FRNRAP in the germline V gene. The CDR3 loop spans 16 amino acids. CDR3 DNA: TGTGCTAGTGGTTTGGTACTGAGACAGTTCTACAATGAGCAGTTCTTC. It specifies CASGLVLRQFYNEQFF.

The rearrangement links TRBV19 to TRBJ1-1; D call uncertain. V lost 1 base and J 4 bases, leaving 10 bases between the germline ends. Germline V CDR1 and CDR2: LNHDA, SQIVND (reference sequence). The CDR3 has 14 residues. DNA of the CDR3: TGTGCCAGTAGTATAGGAGGTGGGTTCACTGAAGCTTTCTTT. Residues: CASSIGGGFTEAFF.

The rearrangement links TRBV7-2 to TRBJ2-1, with TRBD2 as a possible D gene (7 bases). The CDR3 extends over 15 amino acids. CDR1 is SGHTA and CDR2 is FQGNSA in the germline V gene. Trimming removed 5 bases at V and 6 bases at J, with 17 bases between. CDR3 residues: CASSHIGGRGNEQFF. The CDR3 DNA sequence: TGTGCCAGCAGCCACATCGGGGGGCGTGGCAATGAGCAGTTCTTC. Based on the CDR3 plus reference TRBV7-2 and TRBJ2-1, the full variable domain is GAGVSQSPSNKVTEKGKDVELRCDPISGHTALYWYRQSLGQGLEFLIYFQGNSAPDKSGLPSDRFSAERTGGSVSTLTIQRTQQEDSAVYLCASSHIGGRGNEQFFGPGTRLTVL.

This chain uses TRBV7-9 with TRBJ1-3, with 8 bases identical to TRBD1. This CDR3 has 13 residues. In germline, CDR1 is SEHNR, CDR2 FQNEAQ (reference sequence). V shed 8 bases and J 6 bases; nucleotides not matched to a gene: 6. CDR3 nucleotides: TGTGCCAGCGACAGGGGCGCGGTAAACACCATATATTTT. Its translation is CASDRGAVNTIYF.

This chain uses TRBV6-5 with TRBJ1-2; 8 positions match TRBD1. Germline V gene data show CDR1 as MNHEY and CDR2 as SVGAGI. J was trimmed by 8 bases and V by 6 bases; bases with no gene match: 11. The CDR3 length is 14 residues. Here the CDR3 DNA reads TGTGCCAGCAGCACCGACAGGGGTGAGAGAGGCTACACCTTC. Its translation is CASSTDRGERGYTF.

This clone appeared a single time. The gene calls are TRBV2 and TRBJ2-3; D is ambiguous. The CDR3 has 14 residues. CDR1 SNHLY and CDR2 FYNNEI come from the germline V gene. Trimming took 4 bases from V and 3 from J, leaving 11 bases between them. The CDR3 is CASSVERSTDTQYF. In DNA, the CDR3 is TGTGCCAGCAGTGTAGAACGGAGTACAGATACGCAGTATTTT.

The J gene is TRBJ1-1, the V gene TRBV4-2, with TRBD1 matching 7 bases. V gave up 0 bases and J gave up 2 bases; unmatched junction bases: 6. Germline values: CDR1 LGHNA, CDR2 YNFKEQ. The length of the CDR3 is 16 residues. The CDR3 DNA follows: TGTGCCAGCAGCCAAGAACAAGGACAGGCTAACACTGAAGCTTTCTTT. Its protein product is CASSQEQGQANTEAFF.

The V gene is TRBV30, the J gene TRBJ1-6, with no clear D. V dropped 2 bases and J dropped 7 bases, with 9 bases sitting between them. Per germline, CDR1 GTSNPN and CDR2 SVGIG (reference sequence). This CDR3 has 13 residues. The chain's CDR3 is CAWSTTGNSPLHF. DNA of the CDR3: TGTGCCTGGAGTACGACGGGAAATTCACCCCTCCACTTT.

The chain joins TRBV4-1 to TRBJ1-1; tentatively, D is TRBD1 (5 bases). V lost 0 bases and J 8 bases, leaving 7 bases between the germline ends. The CDR3 is 12 residues long. Germline assignment: CDR1 MGHRA and CDR2 YSYEKL. In DNA form, the CDR3 reads TGCGCCAGCAGCCAAGATCGGGGGGAAGCTTTCTTT. It yields the protein CASSQDRGEAFF.

The chain is built from TRBV7-3 and TRBJ2-5; TRBD2 is a possible D gene (7 bases). V was cut by 0 bases and J by 7 bases, with 12 bases left in between. The germline V gene has CDR1 SGHTA and CDR2 FQGTGA. This CDR3 spans 14 amino acids. Written as DNA, the CDR3 is TGTGCCAGCAGCTTAACGGGGGGGCCGGGGACCCAGTACTTC. Translation gives CASSLTGGPGTQYF.

The chain has TRBV30 and TRBJ1-6; 7 bases are shared with TRBD1. V shed 5 bases, J shed 8 bases, and the junction held 0 bases outside the gene matches. The CDR3 runs 11 residues. CDR1 GTSNPN and CDR2 SVGIG come from the germline V gene (reference sequence). CDR3 sequence: CAWDRDSPLHF. In DNA form, the CDR3 reads TGTGCCTGGGACAGGGATTCACCCCTCCACTTT.

The chain's CDR3 is CASSLRFEGAGTGELFF. Written as DNA, the CDR3 is TGCGCCAGCAGCTTGCGCTTTGAGGGGGCGGGCACCGGGGAGCTGTTTTTT. The chain carries TRBV5-1 and TRBJ2-2; the match to TRBD1 covers 7 bases. The junction had 10 bases not matched to a gene; V was cut back by 1 base and J by 4 bases. The CDR3 runs 17 residues. The germline V gene encodes CDR1 SGHRS and CDR2 YFSETQ.

CDR3 DNA sequence: TGTGCCAGTAGTATATTCGGGACAGACTATGGCTACACCTTC. It codes for CASSIFGTDYGYTF. The chain recombines TRBV19 with TRBJ1-2; TRBD1 matches at 7 bases. Per the germline V gene, CDR1 is LNHDA and CDR2 is SQIVND (reference sequence). V was clipped by 2 bases and J by 3 bases; unmatched bases: 3. The CDR3 is 14 amino acids.

This chain joins TRBV5-8 and TRBJ1-2; 9 positions agree with TRBD1. Losses at the gene ends were 4 bases for V and 3 bases for J; bases not matched to a gene: 4. In germline, CDR1 is SGHTS, CDR2 YDEGEE. CDR3 length equals 14 residues. CDR3 bases: TGTGCCAGCAGCCGGACAGGGGAAGACTATGGCTACACCTTC. It yields the protein CASSRTGEDYGYTF.

The CDR3 here is CASSLGQGPPNSPLHF. CDR3 sequence (DNA): TGTGCCAGCAGCTTAGGACAGGGGCCCCCTAATTCACCCCTCCACTTT. The rearrangement links TRBV7-6 to TRBJ1-6, with 8 bases fitting TRBD1. The V and J ends lost 1 base and 6 bases, in that order; junction bases with no gene match: 5. This CDR3 comprises 16 residues. Germline loops: CDR1 SGHVS, CDR2 FNYEAQ.

The rearrangement uses TRBV27 and TRBJ1-1, with a tentative D call TRBD1 (5 bases). This CDR3 region has 15 residues. V was shortened by 2 bases and J by 4 bases, with 14 bases between the two germline ends. The germline V gene encodes CDR1 MNHEY and CDR2 SMNVEV (reference sequence). The CDR3 region is CASSLVGAWGTEAFF. CDR3 nucleotide sequence: TGTGCCAGCAGTTTAGTTGGGGCCTGGGGCACTGAAGCTTTCTTT.

This clone was counted once. The rearrangement joins TRBV7-9 to TRBJ2-7; 7 nucleotides line up with TRBD1. V was pared by 4 bases and J by 2 bases, with 11 bases of the junction left unmatched. In germline, CDR1 is SEHNR, CDR2 FQNEAQ (reference sequence). The CDR3 has 16 residues. CDR3 nucleotide sequence: TGTGCCAGCAGCTCGCGACAGGGAAGAGGAACCTACGAGCAGTACTTC. Translation gives CASSSRQGRGTYEQYF.

CDR3 protein: CASSQAGTGISGYTF. In DNA form, the CDR3 reads TGCGCCAGCAGCCAAGCTGGTACAGGGATTTCCGGCTACACCTTC. This rearrangement joins TRBV4-1 to TRBJ1-2; TRBD1 might be the D (6 bases). Looked up from germline, CDR1 is MGHRA and CDR2 is YSYEKL. V lost 1 base and J lost 8, with 17 bases in between. This CDR3 has 15 amino acids.